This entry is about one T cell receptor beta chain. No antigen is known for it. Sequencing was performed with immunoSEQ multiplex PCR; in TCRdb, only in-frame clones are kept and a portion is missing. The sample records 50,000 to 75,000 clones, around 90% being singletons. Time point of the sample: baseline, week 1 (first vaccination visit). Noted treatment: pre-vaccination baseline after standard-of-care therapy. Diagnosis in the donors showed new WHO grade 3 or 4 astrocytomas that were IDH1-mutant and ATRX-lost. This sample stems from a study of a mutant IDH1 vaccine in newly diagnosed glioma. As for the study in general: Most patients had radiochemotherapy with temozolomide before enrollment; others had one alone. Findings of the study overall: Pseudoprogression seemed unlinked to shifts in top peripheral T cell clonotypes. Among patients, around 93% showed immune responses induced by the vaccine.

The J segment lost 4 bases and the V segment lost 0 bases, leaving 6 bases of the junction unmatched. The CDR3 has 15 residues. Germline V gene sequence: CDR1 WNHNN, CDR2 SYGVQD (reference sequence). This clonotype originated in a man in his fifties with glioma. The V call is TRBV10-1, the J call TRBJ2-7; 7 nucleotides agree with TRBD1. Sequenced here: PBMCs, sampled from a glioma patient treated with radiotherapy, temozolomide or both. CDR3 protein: CASSESSQGVYEQYF. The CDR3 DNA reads TGCGCCAGCAGTGAGTCGAGTCAGGGGGTTTACGAGCAGTACTTC.